The present TCR beta chain was sequenced within a study of memory CD4+ T cells and cytomegalovirus serostatus. Study-wide results and caveats: CD4+ memory repertoires contained about 40% of the roughly 150 reported CMV TCRbeta sequences.

Details on this clone: Its antigen remains unidentified.

Profiling relied on immunoSEQ multiplex PCR, and the TCRdb table lists in-frame clones only, not all of them. The table includes some 52,000 clones, roughly 72% detected once. Single viable CD3+CD4+CD8-CD45RO+ cells were sorted as the memory CD4+ T cells. This CDR3 contains 14 residues. The V and J ends lost 3 bases and 4 bases, in that order; junction bases with no gene match: 3. Germline lookup yields CDR1 SGHTA and CDR2 FQGNSA. The chain links TRBV7-2 to TRBJ1-5, with TRBD1 identical over 7 bases. The source is an adult in good health and CMV-seronegative. The sequencing sample was made of memory CD4+ T cells from blood. The CDR3 bases are TGTGCCAGCAGCTTGTCAGGGGGTAATCAGCCCCAGCATTTT. Translation gives CASSLSGGNQPQHF.